What follows are 27 T cell receptor beta chains derived from one specimen sequenced in a study of shared clonotypes between healthy human individuals. Method: immunoSEQ multiplex PCR; TCRdb's copy keeps in-frame clones and lacks some. The sample lists around 2.1 million clones, under 95% occurring once. Naive CD8 cells lacked CD45RO, underwent positive selection for CCR7 and left out terminally differentiated effector memory CD45RA+ cells. The sequencing input was naive CD8+ T cells from PBMCs. These receptors originate from a man in his late teens or twenties in good health. Some clones in this sample may be carry-over from other donors' samples.

This sequence joins TRBV25-1 and TRBJ2-1; 7 bases line up with TRBD1. The CDR3 has 15 residues. With 4 bases clipped from V and 4 bases from J, the junction kept 7 bases outside the gene matches. Germline-derived CDR1 and CDR2 are MGHDK and SYGVNS. The CDR3 reads CASSGRQGKYNEQFF. The CDR3 region has the DNA TGTGCCAGCAGTGGGCGACAGGGAAAATACAATGAGCAGTTCTTC.

J is TRBJ2-7 and V is TRBV7-8; TRBD2 is a possible D gene (6 bases). The germline V gene has CDR1 SGHVS and CDR2 FQNEAQ. This CDR3 region has 14 residues. Trimming removed 8 bases at V and 1 base at J, with 15 bases between. CDR3 bases: TGTGCCAGCTCGATTGGGACTCGGTCCTACGAGCAGTACTTC. It encodes CASSIGTRSYEQYF.

As regards this clone: Other DNA sequences from this sample encode an identical CDR3 as well. The CDR3 DNA follows: TGCGCCAGCAGCTTGCCGGGATACAATGAGCAGTTCTTC. Amino acid sequence: CASSLPGYNEQFF. V and J are TRBV5-1 and TRBJ2-1, with D possibly TRBD2 on 5 matching bases. The V gene lost 1 base and the J gene lost 4 bases, with 6 bases spanning the gap. CDR3 length equals 13 residues. Germline CDR1 and CDR2: SGHRS and YFSETQ. Full variable domain (remainder filled in from reference TRBV5-1 and TRBJ2-1): KAGVTQTPRYLIKTRGQQVTLSCSPISGHRSVSWYQQTPGQGLQFLFEYFSETQRNKGNFPGRFSGRQFSNSRSEMNVSTLELGDSALYLCASSLPGYNEQFFGPGTRLTVL.

The V and J genes are TRBV29-1 and TRBJ2-4; maybe TRBD2 (5 bases). The V and J ends lost 4 bases and 4 bases respectively, with 14 bases between them. In germline, CDR1 is SQVTM, CDR2 ANQGSEA. The CDR3 covers 14 residues. CDR3 in amino acids: CSVVGSEGKNIQYF. CDR3 DNA: TGCAGCGTTGTCGGCAGCGAGGGAAAAAACATTCAGTACTTC.

The chain recombines TRBV19 with TRBJ1-4; D gene ambiguous. V lost 5 bases, J lost 7 bases, and 11 bases lay in between. CDR1 LNHDA and CDR2 SQIVND come from the germline V gene (reference sequence). The length of the CDR3 is 13 residues. The CDR3 DNA reads TGTGCCAGTAGTCCCGGTCCTCTTGAAAAACTGTTTTTT. Translation: CASSPGPLEKLFF.

The chain links TRBV7-8 to TRBJ2-7; 9 bases map to TRBD2. The CDR3 spans 15 residues. Unmatched junction bases numbered 5, after V lost 5 bases and J lost 0 bases. CDR1 is SGHVS, CDR2 FQNEAQ, per germline. The CDR3 loop reads CASSINSGSSYEQYF. DNA of the CDR3: TGTGCCAGCAGCATCAATAGCGGGAGCTCCTACGAGCAGTACTTC.

This clone was observed once. The chain employs TRBV5-1 and TRBJ2-1; the D is unclear. V shed 4 bases and J shed 8 bases, with 10 bases lying between them. In germline, CDR1 is SGHRS, CDR2 YFSETQ. This CDR3 contains 12 residues. The CDR3 DNA sequence: TGCGCCAGCAGCGCCTCACCTTATGAGCAGTTCTTC. The encoded protein is CASSASPYEQFF.

This clone was seen a single time. The chain carries TRBV10-2 and TRBJ1-5, with TRBD1 as a possible D gene (5 bases). CDR1 and CDR2 from the germline V gene are WSHSY and SAAADI. Trimming cost V 3 bases and J 7 bases, with 16 bases left between them. The CDR3 has 15 residues. CDR3 amino acids: CASSEYAGVGQPQHF. The DNA for the CDR3 is TGCGCCAGCAGTGAATATGCGGGGGTCGGACAGCCCCAGCATTTT.

Comment on this clone: The same CDR3 can be traced to other DNA sequences in this sample. The CDR3 is CASSLRRERDTGELFF. The CDR3 nucleotides read TGTGCCAGCAGCTTGCGCCGGGAGCGGGACACCGGGGAGCTGTTTTTT. The chain combines TRBV5-4 with TRBJ2-2; tentative D call: TRBD2 (6 bases). V lost 1 base and J lost 3, with 13 bases in between. The CDR3 sequence is 16 residues long. Per germline, CDR1 SGHNT and CDR2 YYREEE (reference sequence).

The chain couples TRBV7-6 to TRBJ2-6, with D possibly being TRBD2 (6 bases). Between the trimmed V and J ends, which lost 2 bases and 2 bases, there was a span of 10 bases. This CDR3 has 16 residues. From germline, CDR1 is SGHVS and CDR2 FNYEAQ. The CDR3 protein is CASSLSREAGANVLTF. In DNA, the CDR3 is TGTGCCAGCAGCTTATCCAGGGAGGCTGGGGCCAACGTCCTGACTTTC.

The chain is built from TRBV9 and TRBJ1-3; TRBD1 aligns across 7 bases. Germline V lookup: CDR1 SGDLS, CDR2 YYNGEE. The CDR3 length is 17 residues. Trimming at V came to 0 bases and at J to 4 bases, leaving 10 bases not matched to a gene. The CDR3 sequence is CASSVADRPMRGNTIYF. As DNA, the CDR3 is TGTGCCAGCAGCGTAGCGGACAGGCCGATGAGGGGAAACACCATATATTTT.

V is TRBV29-1 and J is TRBJ2-5; tentatively, D is TRBD1 (6 bases). CDR1 and CDR2 from the germline V gene are SQVTM and ANQGSEA. Between the trimmed V and J ends, which lost 3 bases and 6 bases, there was a span of 11 bases. The CDR3 totals 12 residues. CDR3 coding DNA: TGCAGCGTTGACACAGGGCCAAAGACCCAGTACTTC. Its protein is CSVDTGPKTQYF.

About this clone: The same CDR3 also results from other DNA sequences found in this sample. The rearrangement joins TRBV27 to TRBJ2-7, with D unclear. The V gene lost 6 bases and the J gene lost 3 bases, with 12 bases spanning the gap. Germline V CDR1 and CDR2: MNHEY, SMNVEV (reference sequence). The CDR3 runs 13 residues. The CDR3 DNA follows: TGTGCCAGCAGCCCCTTCCCAGGCTACGAGCAGTACTTC. Its protein is CASSPFPGYEQYF.

The chain uses TRBV7-9 and TRBJ2-3; D gene ambiguous. Trimming took 1 base from V and 3 from J, leaving 8 bases between them. The germline V gene encodes CDR1 SEHNR and CDR2 FQNEAQ (reference sequence). The CDR3 contains 14 residues. The CDR3 region is CASSLVTNTDTQYF. For the CDR3, the DNA is TGTGCCAGCAGCTTAGTAACAAATACAGATACGCAGTATTTT. The full variable domain, its missing parts supplied by reference TRBV7-9 and TRBJ2-3, is DTGVSQNPRHKITKRGQNVTFRCDPISEHNRLYWYRQTLGQGPEFLTYFQNEAQLEKSRLLSDRFSAERPKGSFSTLEIQRTEQGDSAMYLCASSLVTNTDTQYFGPGTRLTVL.

The CDR3 DNA follows: TGTGCCAGCAGTGGACGACTAGCGGGAGCCAAAAACATTCAGTACTTC. This translates into CASSGRLAGAKNIQYF. The chain links TRBV27 to TRBJ2-4, with TRBD2 matching 10 bases. The V gene's germline CDR1 is MNHEY and CDR2 SMNVEV (reference sequence). Trimming at V came to 5 bases and at J to 0 bases, leaving 4 bases not matched to a gene. This CDR3 is 16 amino acids long.

The chain recombines TRBV18 with TRBJ2-3; 10 bases align to TRBD2. With 1 base clipped from V and 4 bases from J, the junction kept 8 bases outside the gene matches. Germline CDR1 and CDR2: KGHSH and LQKENI. This CDR3 spans 17 amino acids. As DNA, the CDR3 is TGTGCCAGCTCACCACGAGCGGGGGGGCCCGCAGCAGATACGCAGTATTTT. Translation gives CASSPRAGGPAADTQYF.

CDR3 sequence: CASSHLRGVEETQYF. CDR3 nucleotide sequence: TGTGCCAGCAGCCACCTCCGAGGGGTGGAAGAGACCCAGTACTTC. The rearrangement links TRBV6-6 to TRBJ2-5; D could derive from TRBD1 or TRBD2 (5 bases each). CDR1 and CDR2 from the germline V gene are MNHNY and SVGAGI (reference sequence). The germline V and J ends were trimmed by 6 bases and 3 bases, with 17 bases remaining between them. The CDR3 has 15 residues.

This chain connects TRBV4-1 to TRBJ2-7, with D hard to call. This CDR3 spans 14 amino acids. CDR1 and CDR2 (germline): MGHRA, YSYEKL. V lost 1 base and J 2 bases, leaving 9 bases between the germline ends. The CDR3 here is CASSQGAATYEQYF. The CDR3 DNA reads as TGCGCCAGCAGCCAAGGGGCTGCCACCTACGAGCAGTACTTC.

This clone was seen just once. This rearrangement joins TRBV27 to TRBJ2-7; TRBD2 aligns across 10 bases. The CDR3 has 15 residues. Germline CDR1 and CDR2: MNHEY and SMNVEV (reference sequence). V gave up 5 bases and J gave up 2 bases; unmatched junction bases: 6. CDR3 in DNA: TGTGCCAGCAGTACCCGGACTAGCGGACCCTACGAGCAGTACTTC. Translating gives CASSTRTSGPYEQYF.

This rearrangement joins TRBV6-6 to TRBJ1-1; D gene unclear. The germline gives CDR1 MNHNY, CDR2 SVGAGI (reference sequence). The V gene lost 7 bases and the J gene lost 4 bases, with 19 bases spanning the gap. The CDR3 length is 15 residues. Here the CDR3 DNA reads TGTGCCAGCACTCATCTTCCATTAACGAGCACTGAAGCTTTCTTT. Residues: CASTHLPLTSTEAFF.

The genes are TRBV4-1 and TRBJ1-6, with D perhaps matching TRBD1 (5 bases). The CDR3 runs to 16 residues. The germline gives CDR1 MGHRA, CDR2 YSYEKL. Trimming shortened V by 0 bases and J by 5 bases, and 11 bases separated the two germline ends. The CDR3 reads CASSQEPGLNNSPLHF. Here the CDR3 DNA reads TGCGCCAGCAGCCAAGAGCCGGGACTTAATAATTCACCCCTCCACTTT.

The chain's CDR3 is CSAPLAGVGDTQYF. The CDR3 nucleotides read TGCAGCGCACCACTAGCGGGAGTAGGAGATACGCAGTATTTT. The rearrangement uses TRBV29-1 and TRBJ2-3; 11 bases fit TRBD2. Germline V lookup: CDR1 SQVTM, CDR2 ANQGSEA. The CDR3 extends over 14 amino acids. The junction had 8 bases not matched to a gene; V was cut back by 7 bases and J by 5 bases.

This clone was observed at least ten times. The V gene is TRBV27, the J gene TRBJ2-3, with 12 bases aligning to TRBD2. This CDR3 region has 18 residues. Trimming took 5 bases from V and 4 from J; bases not matched to a gene: 13. CDR1 is MNHEY, CDR2 SMNVEV, per germline (reference sequence). The CDR3 loop reads CASSTFGLAGGPADTQYF. CDR3 bases: TGTGCCAGCAGTACTTTTGGGCTAGCGGGAGGGCCGGCAGATACGCAGTATTTT.

Points on this clone: The sample has other DNA sequences that encode this CDR3 too. V gene TRBV5-4 combines with J gene TRBJ2-7; 7 bases are a match to TRBD2. V lost 1 base, J lost 1 base, and 5 bases stayed unmatched. CDR1 SGHNT and CDR2 YYREEE come from the germline V gene (reference sequence). This CDR3 has 15 residues. The CDR3 here is CASSLKREASYEQYF. Here the CDR3 DNA reads TGTGCCAGCAGCTTGAAACGGGAGGCATCCTACGAGCAGTACTTC. Complete variable domain (other parts from reference TRBV5-4 and TRBJ2-7): ETGVTQSPTHLIKTRGQQVTLRCSSQSGHNTVSWYQQALGQGPQFIFQYYREEENGRGNFPPRFSGLQFPNYSSELNVNALELDDSALYLCASSLKREASYEQYFGPGTRLTVT.

The CDR3, as DNA: TGCGCCAGCAGCCCCTGGACAGGGTCTAGTAACGAGCAGTACTTC. It is translated as CASSPWTGSSNEQYF. The rearrangement uses TRBV4-1 and TRBJ2-7, with 8 bases lining up with TRBD1. Germline V CDR1 and CDR2: MGHRA, YSYEKL. Trimming removed 4 bases from V and 5 bases from J; junction bases left unmatched: 10. The CDR3 has 15 amino acids.

J is TRBJ1-3 and V is TRBV7-9, with D unclear. From germline, CDR1 is SEHNR and CDR2 FQNEAQ (reference sequence). Trimming left V 3 bases short and J 0 bases short, with 12 bases between. The length of the CDR3 is 16 residues. For the CDR3, the DNA is TGTGCCAGCAGCTTTGGTCAGGCGTACTCTGGAAACACCATATATTTT. Encoded protein: CASSFGQAYSGNTIYF.

The V and J genes are TRBV6-5 and TRBJ2-2; 8 nucleotides agree with TRBD1. The CDR3 contains 15 residues. Per the germline V gene, CDR1 is MNHEY and CDR2 is SVGAGI. Unmatched junction bases numbered 9, after V lost 5 bases and J lost 7 bases. CDR3 in DNA: TGTGCCAGCAGTCACGACAGGGGCGGTTACGGGGAGCTGTTTTTT. Its translation: CASSHDRGGYGELFF.